Below are 31 T cell receptor beta chains sequenced from a single sample in a study of blood T cell repertoires in COVID-19. Using immunoSEQ multiplex PCR, the repertoire was profiled, and TCRdb retains in-frame clones only, with some absent. Seen here are hundreds of thousands of clones, around 90% observed once, and the top ten hold around 2%. Sequencing was carried out using PBMCs or T cells enriched from blood (not recorded which). The receptors originated from a woman aged 40 to 50 with acute COVID-19.

The genes are TRBV5-1 and TRBJ2-7; 11 nucleotides match TRBD1. CDR3 length: 15 residues. The trim removed 2 bases at V and 3 bases at J, leaving 4 bases unmatched. The germline V gene has CDR1 SGHRS and CDR2 YFSETQ. The CDR3 DNA sequence: TGCGCCAGCAGCTTTCGGGACAGGGGGTACTACGAGCAGTACTTC. Translating it yields CASSFRDRGYYEQYF.

This clone was counted only a few times. The genes are TRBV7-8 and TRBJ1-2, with 7 bases fitting TRBD1. The CDR3 consists of 14 residues. The germline V gene encodes CDR1 SGHVS and CDR2 FQNEAQ. Trimming cost V 0 bases and J 5 bases; bases outside gene matches: 3. The chain's CDR3 is CASSLAGGQYGYTF. The CDR3 DNA reads TGTGCCAGCAGCTTAGCAGGGGGCCAGTATGGCTACACCTTC. Full variable domain (rest looked up from reference TRBV7-8 and TRBJ1-2): GAGVSQSPRYKVAKRGQDVALRCDPISGHVSLFWYQQALGQGPEFLTYFQNEAQLDKSGLPSDRFFAERPEGSVSTLKIQRTQQEDSAVYLCASSLAGGQYGYTFGSGTRLTVV.

V gene TRBV3-1 (or the pseudogene TRBV3-2) combines with J gene TRBJ2-1; 9 nucleotides align to TRBD1. Germline loops: CDR1 LGHDT, CDR2 YNNKEL (reference sequence). J lost 8 bases, V lost 1 base, and 3 bases had no gene match. CDR3 size: 14 residues. The CDR3 nucleotides read TGTGCCAGCAGCCAAGGGACAGGGGTATATGAGCAGTTCTTC. Translated, it gives CASSQGTGVYEQFF.

The J gene is TRBJ2-7, the V gene TRBV21-1; no DNA check was done on the table's D call, TRBD2. TRBV21-1 is a listed pseudogene. The CDR3 length is 15 residues. This chain's CDR3 is CASSKGRGVHYEQYF. The CDR3 DNA reads TGTGCCAGCAGCAAAGGGCGCGGAGTTCACTACGAGCAGTACTTC.

In its sample, this clone was seen once. CDR3 sequence reads: CASSLAPPTYYTF. The CDR3 DNA reads TGTGCCAGCAGCTTAGCCCCTCCGACATACTACACCTTC. The rearrangement uses TRBV7-8 and TRBJ1-2; D is unclear. Germline V gives CDR1 SGHVS, CDR2 FQNEAQ. V lost 0 bases, J lost 10 bases, and 12 bases lay in between. This CDR3 is built from 13 residues.

The rearrangement joins TRBV7-8 to TRBJ1-4, with D tentatively TRBD1 (6 bases). Trimming took 5 bases from V and 5 from J, leaving 18 bases between them. The length of the CDR3 is 16 residues. CDR1 and CDR2 from the germline V gene are SGHVS and FQNEAQ. Written as DNA, the CDR3 is TGTGCCAGCAGCCCTTACTGGACAGCCGACAATGAAAAACTGTTTTTT. This encodes CASSPYWTADNEKLFF.

V gene TRBV7-7 combines with J gene TRBJ2-5; possible D gene TRBD1, 5 bases. Germline CDR1 and CDR2: SSHAT and FNYEAQ (reference sequence). V was clipped by 5 bases and J by 5 bases, with 15 bases between them. This CDR3 spans 14 amino acids. The CDR3 loop reads CASSMFQGEETQYF. The DNA for the CDR3 is TGTGCCAGCAGCATGTTCCAGGGTGAGGAGACCCAGTACTTC.

This rearrangement joins TRBV7-2 to TRBJ1-5; D unclear. V gave up 2 bases and J gave up 2 bases, with 7 bases separating them. CDR1 SGHTA and CDR2 FQGNSA come from the germline V gene. The CDR3 sequence is 14 residues long. This CDR3 is CASSLRTGNQPQHF. The CDR3 DNA reads TGTGCCAGCAGCTTAAGAACGGGCAATCAGCCCCAGCATTTT.

The V and J genes are TRBV24-1 and TRBJ2-3, with 7 positions matching TRBD2. CDR1 KGHDR and CDR2 SFDVKD come from the germline V gene. Unmatched junction bases numbered 9, after V lost 4 bases and J lost 0 bases. The CDR3 runs to 17 residues. DNA for the CDR3: TGTGCCACCAGTGAGCCTAAGACTAGCCAGAGCACAGATACGCAGTATTTT. This sequence encodes CATSEPKTSQSTDTQYF.

CDR3: CASSDPRDYFTDTQYF. CDR3 sequence (DNA): TGTGCCAGCAGTGACCCTCGGGACTATTTCACAGATACGCAGTATTTT. V and J are TRBV2 and TRBJ2-3, with 7 bases lining up with TRBD2. The CDR3 extends over 16 amino acids. Per the germline V gene, CDR1 is SNHLY and CDR2 is FYNNEI. V shed 3 bases and J 2 bases; nucleotides not matched to a gene: 8.

The V call is TRBV30, the J call TRBJ2-2; D remains ambiguous. CDR3 length equals 14 residues. The V gene's germline CDR1 is GTSNPN and CDR2 SVGIG (reference sequence). V lost 6 bases and J 5 bases, leaving 16 bases between the germline ends. Here the CDR3 DNA reads TGTGCCTGCTGCCCCTTTAGCTTAACCGGGGAGCTGTTTTTT. It translates to CACCPFSLTGELFF.

The chain has TRBV5-1 and TRBJ2-7; 8 bases align to TRBD2. Germline V CDR1 and CDR2: SGHRS, YFSETQ. V trimming: 1 base; J trimming: 6 bases; junction bases outside the gene matches: 12. CDR3 length: 16 amino acids. The CDR3 sequence: CASSLPPSAGVAEQYF. As DNA, the CDR3 is TGCGCCAGCAGCTTGCCCCCCTCAGCGGGGGTTGCCGAGCAGTACTTC.

J is TRBJ2-1 and V is TRBV27; D is perhaps TRBD2 (6 bases). Germline V gene data show CDR1 as MNHEY and CDR2 as SMNVEV (reference sequence). This CDR3 is built from 12 residues. The V and J ends lost 5 bases and 9 bases respectively, with 11 bases between them. DNA for the CDR3: TGTGCCAGCAGTATCAACGGGGGTGAGCAGTTCTTC. Translation gives CASSINGGEQFF.

Note on this clone: Other DNA variants within this sample encode the same CDR3. The chain uses TRBV19 and TRBJ1-1, with TRBD1 identical over 8 bases. The CDR3 runs to 14 residues. Germline CDR1 reads LNHDA; CDR2 reads SQIVND (reference sequence). The ends lost 4 bases at V and 1 base at J; junction bases unmatched: 2. The CDR3 protein is CASSTGGSNTEAFF. The CDR3 DNA reads TGTGCCAGTAGTACAGGGGGCTCGAACACTGAAGCTTTCTTT.

The J gene is TRBJ1-1, the V gene TRBV5-1; 9 positions agree with TRBD1. CDR1 SGHRS and CDR2 YFSETQ come from the germline V gene. The CDR3 is 15 amino acids. V lost 2 bases to trimming and J lost 4 bases; unmatched junction nucleotides: 6. The CDR3 DNA follows: TGCGCCAGCAGCTTAAGACAGGGGGAAGGCACTGAAGCTTTCTTT. Translated: CASSLRQGEGTEAFF. Full variable domain (remainder filled in from reference TRBV5-1 and TRBJ1-1): KAGVTQTPRYLIKTRGQQVTLSCSPISGHRSVSWYQQTPGQGLQFLFEYFSETQRNKGNFPGRFSGRQFSNSRSEMNVSTLELGDSALYLCASSLRQGEGTEAFFGQGTRLTVV.

The chain combines TRBV30 with TRBJ1-2; 7 bases match TRBD1. V gave up 1 base and J gave up 2 bases; unmatched junction bases: 1. The germline V gene has CDR1 GTSNPN and CDR2 SVGIG (reference sequence). This CDR3 is 13 amino acids long. The CDR3 region is CAWSGGQNYGYTF. In DNA form, the CDR3 reads TGTGCCTGGAGTGGGGGACAGAACTATGGCTACACCTTC.

The V and J genes are TRBV5-5 and TRBJ2-3, with 11 bases aligning to TRBD2. Trimming cost V 5 bases and J 0 bases; bases outside gene matches: 5. This CDR3 has 16 residues. The germline gives CDR1 SGHKS, CDR2 YYEKEE (reference sequence). CDR3 bases: TGTGCCAGCAGAGCACTAGCGGGGGCAAGCACAGATACGCAGTATTTT. It encodes CASRALAGASTDTQYF.

The chain uses TRBV4-2 and TRBJ2-5; TRBD2 agrees at 9 bases. Germline V CDR1 and CDR2: LGHNA, YNFKEQ. The CDR3 runs 19 residues. With 6 bases clipped from V and 0 bases from J, the junction kept 17 bases outside the gene matches. CDR3 nucleotides: TGTGCCAGCAGTCAAACCGGCGGGGGGGCCGGTGTGCACCAAGAGACCCAGTACTTC. Its translation: CASSQTGGGAGVHQETQYF.

The chain has TRBV7-6 and TRBJ1-6, with D unresolved. Germline-derived CDR1 and CDR2 are SGHVS and FNYEAQ. The CDR3 covers 13 residues. Trimming took off 3 bases at V and 7 bases at J, with 7 bases between the two ends. CDR3 nucleotides: TGTGCCAGCAGCTTGAGCCTCAATTCACCCCTCCACTTT. The encoded protein is CASSLSLNSPLHF. Full variable domain (remainder filled in from reference TRBV7-6 and TRBJ1-6): GAGVSQSPRYKVTKRGQDVALRCDPISGHVSLYWYRQALGQGPEFLTYFNYEAQQDKSGLPNDRFSAERPEGSISTLTIQRTEQRDSAMYRCASSLSLNSPLHFGNGTRLTVT.

This sequence joins TRBV5-6 and TRBJ1-1, with D maybe TRBD1 (5 bases). CDR1 and CDR2 (germline): SGHDT, YYEEEE. CDR3 length: 14 residues. Between the trimmed V and J ends, which lost 1 base and 4 bases, there was a span of 11 bases. This chain's CDR3 is CASSLIQGLTEAFF. CDR3 nucleotides: TGTGCCAGCAGCTTGATCCAGGGCCTCACTGAAGCTTTCTTT.

This clone was found a few times. The genes are TRBV6-1 and TRBJ1-1, with 7 bases matching TRBD1. Per germline, CDR1 MNHNS and CDR2 SASEGT. This CDR3 is 12 amino acids long. The V and J ends lost 3 bases and 12 bases, in that order; junction bases with no gene match: 7. CDR3 loop: CASSDGQAVSFF. CDR3 in DNA: TGTGCCAGCAGTGACGGACAGGCAGTATCTTTCTTT.

This chain joins TRBV30 and TRBJ2-1; perhaps TRBD1 as D (6 bases). Deletions cut 7 bases from V and 0 bases from J, with 16 bases between. The CDR3 is made up of 15 amino acids. The V gene's germline CDR1 is GTSNPN and CDR2 SVGIG (reference sequence). The CDR3 nucleotides are TGTGCCTCTACGAGGCAGGACAGCTCCTACAATGAGCAGTTCTTC. Amino acid sequence: CASTRQDSSYNEQFF.

Worth noting for this clone: Other DNA sequences of this sample code for an identical CDR3. The chain carries TRBV4-1 and TRBJ2-5; maybe TRBD1 (6 bases). This CDR3 contains 14 residues. Germline V CDR1 and CDR2: MGHRA, YSYEKL. The V end lost 1 base, the J end lost 5 bases, and 11 bases lay between the germline ends. In DNA, the CDR3 is TGCGCCAGCAGCCAAGGGGGGCTTCAGGAGACCCAGTACTTC. Encoded protein: CASSQGGLQETQYF.

The CDR3 nucleotides are TGTGCCAGCAGCTTAGATTCGGGGGTGGGCACTGAAGCTTTCTTT. It encodes CASSLDSGVGTEAFF. The chain links TRBV11-2 to TRBJ1-1; D possibly corresponds to TRBD1 (5 bases). V lost 0 bases and J lost 4, with 12 bases in between. Germline CDR1 is SGHAT and CDR2 is FQNNGV. CDR3 length: 15 amino acids. The entire variable domain, with the rest obtained from reference TRBV11-2 and TRBJ1-1, is as follows: EAGVAQSPRYKIIEKRQSVAFWCNPISGHATLYWYQQILGQGPKLLIQFQNNGVVDDSQLPKDRFSAERLKGVDSTLKIQPAKLEDSAVYLCASSLDSGVGTEAFFGQGTRLTVV.

The gene calls are TRBV7-2 and TRBJ1-1, with 9 bases identical to TRBD1. The CDR3 covers 16 residues. Germline assignment: CDR1 SGHTA and CDR2 FQGNSA. J gave up 7 bases and V 5 bases, and 14 bases lay outside the gene matches. CDR3 in amino acids: CASSPWTGAVRSEAFF. CDR3 DNA: TGTGCCAGCAGCCCATGGACAGGGGCGGTGAGGAGTGAAGCTTTCTTT.

The chain employs TRBV7-9 and TRBJ2-5, with D uncertain. This CDR3 is built from 14 residues. V was shortened by 6 bases and J by 2 bases, with 13 bases between the two germline ends. Germline lookup yields CDR1 SEHNR and CDR2 FQNEAQ (reference sequence). The CDR3 spells CASSSVLNQETQYF. CDR3 nucleotides: TGTGCCAGCAGTTCAGTCTTGAATCAAGAGACCCAGTACTTC.

The chain recombines TRBV7-9 with TRBJ1-5, with D possibly TRBD1 on 5 matching bases. The CDR3 sequence is 15 residues long. V dropped 0 bases and J dropped 5 bases, with 11 bases sitting between them. Germline values: CDR1 SEHNR, CDR2 FQNEAQ (reference sequence). CDR3 sequence: CASSLALGEDQPQHF. CDR3 DNA sequence: TGTGCCAGCAGCTTAGCGCTAGGGGAAGATCAGCCCCAGCATTTT.

This chain joins TRBV14 and TRBJ1-3, with D hard to call. V lost 5 bases to trimming and J lost 4 bases, with 6 bases between them. The germline V gene has CDR1 SGHDN and CDR2 FVKESK. The CDR3 consists of 12 residues. CDR3: CASSFVGNTIYF. The CDR3 coding sequence is TGTGCCAGCAGCTTCGTAGGAAACACCATATATTTT. Drawing the rest from reference TRBV14 and TRBJ1-3, the complete variable domain is EAGVTQFPSHSVIEKGQTVTLRCDPISGHDNLYWYRRVMGKEIKFLLHFVKESKQDESGMPNNRFLAERTGGTYSTLKVQPAELEDSGVYFCASSFVGNTIYFGEGSWLTVV.

This chain connects TRBV27 to TRBJ1-6, with no clear D. CDR3 size: 14 residues. V shed 8 bases and J shed 7 bases, with 15 bases lying between them. Germline V CDR1 and CDR2: MNHEY, SMNVEV (reference sequence). CDR3 sequence reads: CASGRKAGNSPLHF. The CDR3 DNA reads TGTGCCAGCGGCCGAAAGGCGGGGAATTCACCCCTCCACTTT.

The chain carries TRBV6-1 and TRBJ1-2; maybe TRBD1 (6 bases). V was pared by 2 bases and J by 7 bases, with 14 bases between. CDR3 length: 14 amino acids. The germline gives CDR1 MNHNS, CDR2 SASEGT. The CDR3 region has the DNA TGTGCCAGCAGTGAATTGGGACACCCGGCTGGCTACACCTTC. Residues: CASSELGHPAGYTF.

The chain combines TRBV11-3 with TRBJ1-1, with 8 positions matching TRBD1. The CDR3 is 13 amino acids. The ends lost 5 bases at V and 4 bases at J; junction bases unmatched: 3. Germline V gene sequence: CDR1 SGHNT, CDR2 YENEEA. The CDR3 is CASSGDRSTEAFF. The CDR3 DNA is TGTGCCAGCAGCGGGGACAGGAGCACTGAAGCTTTCTTT.